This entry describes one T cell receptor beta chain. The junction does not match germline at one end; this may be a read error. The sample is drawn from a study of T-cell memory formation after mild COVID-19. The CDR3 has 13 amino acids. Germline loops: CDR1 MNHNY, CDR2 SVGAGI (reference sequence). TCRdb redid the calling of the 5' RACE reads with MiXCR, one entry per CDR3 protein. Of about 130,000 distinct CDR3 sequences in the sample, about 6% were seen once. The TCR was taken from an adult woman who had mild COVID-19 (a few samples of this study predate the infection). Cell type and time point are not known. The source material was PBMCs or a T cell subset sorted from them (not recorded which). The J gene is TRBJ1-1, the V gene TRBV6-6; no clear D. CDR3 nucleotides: TGTTCCAGCAGTTCTGCCGTTGGCACTGAAGCTTTCTTT. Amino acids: CSSSSAVGTEAFF.